The T cell receptor beta chain described here comes from a study of Ad26.COV2.S vaccination and SARS-CoV-2 variants. Study conclusions and caveats: Substantial post-vaccination breadth of spike-specific CD8+ and CD4+ T cell responses was reported. Quantification of TCR breadth and depth may have yielded underestimates of total T cell responses. Recipients given vaccine exceeded placebo recipients in spike-specific TCR breadth.

Treatment denoted: some 20 received Ad26.COV2.S at low or high dose, single or two shots; roughly 5 received placebo; per-sample allocation not given. At day 63 after the first vaccine or placebo injection, samples were drawn. Donor was an adult aged 18-55 years in Boston. This CDR3 contains 13 residues. V gave up 2 bases and J gave up 6 bases, with 11 bases separating them. Per germline, CDR1 KGHSH and CDR2 LQKENI. The assay was immunoSEQ multiplex PCR, and TCRdb's table has in-frame clones only and misses some. The data contain about 400,000 clones, over 75% of them singletons. This clone was seen ten or more times. Its target is unknown.

The sequence derives from a person between 18 and 60 years old who received the Ad26.COV2.S COVID-19 vaccine or a placebo. Sample: peripheral blood, taken in a trial of Ad26.COV2.S vaccine versus placebo. V gene TRBV18 combines with J gene TRBJ2-7, with D possibly matching TRBD1 (5 bases). Here the CDR3 DNA reads TGTGCCAGCTCACCAAACAGGCAGATCGAGCAGTACTTC. This gives the protein CASSPNRQIEQYF.